This TCR beta chain was found in a study of CD8 T cells in acute hepatitis C reinfection. The study, taken as a whole, reports: Alphabeta pairing of public clonotypes could not be determined from bulk TCRbeta data. Preferential TRBV04 and TRBV06 usage appeared in all groups and was not explained by the naive pool. Acute resolver, follow-up resolver and acute chronic samples had similar high diversity.

Regarding time point: naive CD8 control sorted from an acute-time-point sample. Acute primary HCV meant a new positive RNA or antibody result following a negative test within 24 weeks. Trimming shortened V by 2 bases and J by 3 bases, and 13 bases separated the two germline ends. Germline V CDR1 and CDR2: MDHEN, SYDVKM. This CDR3 is 15 amino acids long. Concerning this clone itself: Antigen: not known.

Profiled with immunoSEQ multiplex PCR; TCRdb holds only in-frame clones, not every one. The sample includes 30,000 to 40,000 clones, 70% to 90% seen only once; the top ten take about a tenth. This chain uses TRBV28 with TRBJ1-2; a possible D gene is TRBD1 (6 bases). The clonotype was recovered from a woman under 30 who spontaneously cleared hepatitis C infection. Sample: naive CD8+ T cells from PBMCs. CDR3 DNA sequence: TGTGCCAGCAGTTTAGGGGCCAGGGGAGACTATGGCTACACCTTC. Amino acids: CASSLGARGDYGYTF.